This T cell receptor (beta chain) appears in the sequencing data of a study of shared clonotypes between healthy human individuals. Researchers divided each subset's genomic DNA evenly across several immunoSEQ plates. The data were produced by immunoSEQ multiplex PCR, yet TCRdb's version contains in-frame clones alone and is incomplete. Of about a million clones listed, approximately 80% are singletons. This clone was seen a few times. Antigen unknown. Study-level findings and limits: It was anticipated that sequencing depth would influence how many clonotypes donors shared.

Sequencing input: memory CD4+ T cells from PBMCs. Noted subset: CD45RA-negative fraction. The TCR originated in a man in his late teens or twenties in good health. Some clones in this sample may be carry-over from other donors' samples.

CDR3 sequence: CASSSQQGAGELFF. The CDR3 region has the DNA TGTGCCAGCAGCAGCCAACAGGGGGCCGGGGAGCTGTTTTTT. J is TRBJ2-2 and V is TRBV7-9; 8 bases are shared with TRBD1. This CDR3 is built from 14 residues. The ends lost 5 bases at V and 6 bases at J; junction bases unmatched: 5. Germline loops: CDR1 SEHNR, CDR2 FQNEAQ (reference sequence). The full variable domain, its missing parts supplied by reference TRBV7-9 and TRBJ2-2, is DTGVSQNPRHKITKRGQNVTFRCDPISEHNRLYWYRQTLGQGPEFLTYFQNEAQLEKSRLLSDRFSAERPKGSFSTLEIQRTEQGDSAMYLCASSSQQGAGELFFGEGSRLTVL.